Following are 13 T cell receptor beta chains from one sample sequenced in a study of blood T cell repertoires in COVID-19. TCRdb's table, derived via immunoSEQ multiplex PCR, lists solely in-frame clones and lacks some. The data show 200,000 to 250,000 clones, with 88% seen just once and 1.5% held by the top ten. Sequenced material: peripheral blood. These receptor sequences come from a man aged 18 to 35 with active or convalescent COVID-19.

This rearrangement joins TRBV4-2 to TRBJ2-7, with TRBD2 matching over 11 bases. Germline trimming cut 4 bases from V and 3 bases from J; bases unmatched to any gene: 8. Germline V gene data show CDR1 as LGHNA and CDR2 as YNFKEQ. This CDR3 has 16 amino acids. Here the CDR3 reads CASSPSRLAGNYEQYF. DNA for the CDR3: TGTGCCAGCAGCCCATCTAGACTAGCGGGGAACTACGAGCAGTACTTC.

This clone was seen just once. This chain connects TRBV7-9 to TRBJ2-7; no clear D gene. CDR3 size: 14 residues. Trimming removed 2 bases at V and 2 bases at J, with 10 bases between. CDR1 SEHNR and CDR2 FQNEAQ come from the germline V gene (reference sequence). The CDR3 DNA is TGTGCCAGCAGCTTAAGAGGAAGAACCTACGAGCAGTACTTC. Its protein product is CASSLRGRTYEQYF.

This chain joins TRBV11-2 and TRBJ2-5; D is unclear. The germline V gene has CDR1 SGHAT and CDR2 FQNNGV. Trimming removed 1 base at V and 7 bases at J, with 13 bases between. The CDR3 runs to 14 residues. CDR3 DNA sequence: TGTGCCAGCAGCTTAGGCGACTCATTGGTGACCCAGTACTTC. Amino acid sequence: CASSLGDSLVTQYF.

This clone was counted between two and nine times. DNA of the CDR3: TGTGCCAGCAGCTTGTGGTCAGGCAATGAGCAGTTCTTC. It yields the protein CASSLWSGNEQFF. The chain is built from TRBV5-4 and TRBJ2-1; D remains unclear. The CDR3 is 13 amino acids. Germline V gene sequence: CDR1 SGHNT, CDR2 YYREEE (reference sequence). V lost 1 base, J lost 6 bases, and 8 bases lay in between. Drawing the rest from reference TRBV5-4 and TRBJ2-1, the complete variable domain is ETGVTQSPTHLIKTRGQQVTLRCSSQSGHNTVSWYQQALGQGPQFIFQYYREEENGRGNFPPRFSGLQFPNYSSELNVNALELDDSALYLCASSLWSGNEQFFGPGTRLTVL.

The rearrangement links TRBV3-1 (or the pseudogene TRBV3-2) to TRBJ2-2, with 7 bases identical to TRBD1. This CDR3 has 19 residues. The germline gives CDR1 LGHDT, CDR2 YNNKEL (reference sequence). V lost 4 bases, J lost 0 bases, and 14 bases stayed unmatched. This CDR3 is CASSPAFGQEATNTGELFF. CDR3 nucleotides: TGTGCCAGCAGCCCCGCATTCGGACAGGAGGCTACGAACACCGGGGAGCTGTTTTTT.

The CDR3 region has the DNA TGTGCCAGCCGGGATTCCAATCAGCCCCAGCATTTT. This translates into CASRDSNQPQHF. The chain links TRBV28 to TRBJ1-5; D unclear. V lost 8 bases and J lost 3, with 8 bases in between. Looked up from germline, CDR1 is MDHEN and CDR2 is SYDVKM. This CDR3 spans 12 amino acids.

This chain uses TRBV4-3 with TRBJ1-1, with D maybe TRBD1 (5 bases). The CDR3 has 13 amino acids. V was cut by 4 bases and J by 5 bases, with 11 bases left in between. Germline CDR1 is LGHNA and CDR2 is YSLEER. The CDR3 DNA follows: TGCGCCAGCAGCCGCGAAACAGGAACTGAAGCTTTCTTT. Its protein product is CASSRETGTEAFF.

V usage is TRBV7-9 and J usage is TRBJ1-5, with 8 bases fitting TRBD1. This CDR3 region has 15 residues. V gave up 5 bases and J gave up 7 bases; unmatched junction bases: 10. Germline loops: CDR1 SEHNR, CDR2 FQNEAQ (reference sequence). The CDR3 region has the DNA TGTGCCAGCAGCCCCCGGGACAGGCCGCCACAGCCCCAGCATTTT. Encoded protein: CASSPRDRPPQPQHF.

V usage is TRBV29-1 and J usage is TRBJ2-1, with a possible D match to TRBD1 (5 bases). This CDR3 spans 12 amino acids. CDR1 and CDR2 (germline): SQVTM, ANQGSEA. The V gene lost 0 bases and the J gene lost 7 bases, with 7 bases spanning the gap. CDR3 DNA sequence: TGCAGCGTTGAAGATAGGGGTAATGAGCAGTTCTTC. It is translated as CSVEDRGNEQFF.

This chain links TRBV19 with TRBJ1-1, with D possibly matching TRBD1 (5 bases). Germline CDR1 LNHDA, CDR2 SQIVND (reference sequence). Deletions cut 6 bases from V and 5 bases from J, with 16 bases between. The CDR3 covers 14 residues. This CDR3 reads CASRGDAGKTEAFF. CDR3 in DNA: TGTGCCAGTAGGGGTGACGCAGGGAAGACTGAAGCTTTCTTT. The complete variable domain, with remaining parts taken from reference TRBV19 and TRBJ1-1, reads DGGITQSPKYLFRKEGQNVTLSCEQNLNHDAMYWYRQDPGQGLRLIYYSQIVNDFQKGDIAEGYSVSREKKESFPLTVTSAQKNPTAFYLCASRGDAGKTEAFFGQGTRLTVV.

The rearrangement uses TRBV30 and TRBJ2-2; D is uncertain. This CDR3 region has 15 residues. Trimming removed 0 bases at V and 1 base at J, with 9 bases between. The germline CDR1 and CDR2 sequences are GTSNPN and SVGIG (reference sequence). The CDR3 DNA reads TGTGCCTGGAGTGTACGGCGGCTGAACACCGGGGAGCTGTTTTTT. Translated: CAWSVRRLNTGELFF. Supplemented by reference TRBV30 and TRBJ2-2, the full variable domain reads SQTIHQWPATLVQPVGSPLSLECTVEGTSNPNLYWYRQAAGRGLQLLFYSVGIGQISSEVPQNLSASRPQDRQFILSSKKLLLSDSGFYLCAWSVRRLNTGELFFGEGSRLTVL.

The chain links TRBV4-3 to TRBJ2-2, with D possibly being TRBD2 (6 bases). Trimming shortened V by 3 bases and J by 6 bases, and 20 bases separated the two germline ends. Germline V gene sequence: CDR1 LGHNA, CDR2 YSLEER. The CDR3 extends over 17 amino acids. The CDR3 nucleotides are TGCGCCAGCAGCCAGACCGGGGGTGGGGCATTTCCCGGGGAGCTGTTTTTT. Encoded protein: CASSQTGGGAFPGELFF.

The chain links TRBV27 to TRBJ2-1; 7 bases align to TRBD2. The CDR3 length is 15 residues. Germline V gene lookup returns CDR1 MNHEY and CDR2 SMNVEV (reference sequence). Unmatched junction bases numbered 3, after V lost 3 bases and J lost 1 base. The CDR3 coding sequence is TGTGCCAGCAGTTTGCGGGGAGGGTCCTACAATGAGCAGTTCTTC. Residues: CASSLRGGSYNEQFF.